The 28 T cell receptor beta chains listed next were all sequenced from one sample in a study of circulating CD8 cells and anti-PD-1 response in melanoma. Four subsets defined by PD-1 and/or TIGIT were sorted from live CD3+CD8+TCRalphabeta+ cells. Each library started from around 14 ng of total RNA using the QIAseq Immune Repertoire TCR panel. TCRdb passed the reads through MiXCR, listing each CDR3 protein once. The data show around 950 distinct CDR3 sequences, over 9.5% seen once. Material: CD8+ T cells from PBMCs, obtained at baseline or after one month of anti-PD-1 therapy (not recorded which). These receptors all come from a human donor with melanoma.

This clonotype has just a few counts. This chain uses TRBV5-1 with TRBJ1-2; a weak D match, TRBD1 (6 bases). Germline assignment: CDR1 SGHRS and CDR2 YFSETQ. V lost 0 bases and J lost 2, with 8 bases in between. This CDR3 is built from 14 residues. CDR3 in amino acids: CASSLDRANYGYTF. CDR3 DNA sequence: TGCGCCAGCAGCTTGGACAGGGCAAACTATGGCTACACCTTC.

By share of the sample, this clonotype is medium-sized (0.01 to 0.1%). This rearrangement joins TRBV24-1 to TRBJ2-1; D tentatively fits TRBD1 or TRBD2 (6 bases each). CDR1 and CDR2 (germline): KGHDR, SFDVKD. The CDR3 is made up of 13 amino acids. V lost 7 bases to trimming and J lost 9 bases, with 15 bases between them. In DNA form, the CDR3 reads TGTGCCACCAGCGAGGGGGGTCTGGGTGAGCAGTTCTTC. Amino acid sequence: CATSEGGLGEQFF.

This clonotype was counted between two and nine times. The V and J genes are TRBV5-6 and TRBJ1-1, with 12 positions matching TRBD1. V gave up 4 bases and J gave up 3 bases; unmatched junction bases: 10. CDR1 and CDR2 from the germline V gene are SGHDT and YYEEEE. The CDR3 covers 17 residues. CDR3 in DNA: TGTGCCAGCAGCATGGGGACAGGGGGCTGGAGGTACACTGAAGCTTTCTTT. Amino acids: CASSMGTGGWRYTEAFF.

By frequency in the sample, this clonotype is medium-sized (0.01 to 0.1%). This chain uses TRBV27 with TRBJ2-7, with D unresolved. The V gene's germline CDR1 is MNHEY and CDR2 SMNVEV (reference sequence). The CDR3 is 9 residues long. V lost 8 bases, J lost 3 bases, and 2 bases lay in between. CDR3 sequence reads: CASGYEQYF. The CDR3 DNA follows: TGTGCCAGCGGCTACGAGCAGTACTTC.

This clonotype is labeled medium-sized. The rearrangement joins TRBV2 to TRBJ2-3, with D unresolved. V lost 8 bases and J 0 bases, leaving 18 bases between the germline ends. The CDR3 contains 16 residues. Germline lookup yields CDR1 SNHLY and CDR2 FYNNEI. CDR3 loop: CASARTHGLSTDTQYF. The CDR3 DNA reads TGTGCCAGCGCCCGAACTCATGGTCTGAGCACAGATACGCAGTATTTT.

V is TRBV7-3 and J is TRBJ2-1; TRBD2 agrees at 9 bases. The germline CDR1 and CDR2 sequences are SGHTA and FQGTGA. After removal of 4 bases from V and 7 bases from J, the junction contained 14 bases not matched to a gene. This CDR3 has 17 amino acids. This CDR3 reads CASSSRSGLAPFNEQFF. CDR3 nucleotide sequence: TGTGCCAGCAGCTCAAGATCGGGACTAGCCCCCTTTAATGAGCAGTTCTTC.

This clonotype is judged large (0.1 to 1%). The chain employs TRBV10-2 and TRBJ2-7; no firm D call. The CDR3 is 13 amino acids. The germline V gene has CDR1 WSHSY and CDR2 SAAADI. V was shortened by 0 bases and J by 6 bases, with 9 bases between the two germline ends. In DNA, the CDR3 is TGCGCCAGCAGTGAGTCGTGGCCGTTCGAGCAGTACTTC. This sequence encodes CASSESWPFEQYF.

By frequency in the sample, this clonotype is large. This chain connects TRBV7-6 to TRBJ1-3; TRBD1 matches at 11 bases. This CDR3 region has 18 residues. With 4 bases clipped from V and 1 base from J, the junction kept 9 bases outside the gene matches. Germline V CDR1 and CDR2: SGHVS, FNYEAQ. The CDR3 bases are TGTGCCAGCAGCTACGGGACAGGGGGTACATTTTCTGGAAACACCATATATTTT. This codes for CASSYGTGGTFSGNTIYF.

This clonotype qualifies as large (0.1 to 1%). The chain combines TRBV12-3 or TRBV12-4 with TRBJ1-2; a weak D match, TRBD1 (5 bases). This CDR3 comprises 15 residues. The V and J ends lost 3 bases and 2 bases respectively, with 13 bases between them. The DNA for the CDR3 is TGTGCCAGCAGTTTTTCTGGGACCGCGAACTATGGCTACACCTTC. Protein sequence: CASSFSGTANYGYTF.

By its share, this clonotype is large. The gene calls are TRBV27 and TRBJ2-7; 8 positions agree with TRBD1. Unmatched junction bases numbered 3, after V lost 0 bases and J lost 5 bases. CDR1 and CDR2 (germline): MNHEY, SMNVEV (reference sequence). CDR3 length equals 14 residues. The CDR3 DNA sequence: TGTGCCAGCAGTTTATCAGGACAGGGCGACGAGCAGTACTTC. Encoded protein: CASSLSGQGDEQYF.

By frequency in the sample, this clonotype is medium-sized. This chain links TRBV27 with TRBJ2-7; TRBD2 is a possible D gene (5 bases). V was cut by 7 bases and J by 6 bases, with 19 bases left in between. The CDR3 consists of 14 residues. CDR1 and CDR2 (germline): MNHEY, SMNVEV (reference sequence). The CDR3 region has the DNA TGTGCCAGCACCCCGGGCGGCTACGCGGGCGAGCAGTACTTC. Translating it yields CASTPGGYAGEQYF.

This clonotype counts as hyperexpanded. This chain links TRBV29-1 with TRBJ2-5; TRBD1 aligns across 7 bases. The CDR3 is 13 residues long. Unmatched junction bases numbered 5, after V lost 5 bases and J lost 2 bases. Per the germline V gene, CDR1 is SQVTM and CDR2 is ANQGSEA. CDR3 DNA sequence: TGCAGCGTTCCGGGACAGATACAAGAGACCCAGTACTTC. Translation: CSVPGQIQETQYF.

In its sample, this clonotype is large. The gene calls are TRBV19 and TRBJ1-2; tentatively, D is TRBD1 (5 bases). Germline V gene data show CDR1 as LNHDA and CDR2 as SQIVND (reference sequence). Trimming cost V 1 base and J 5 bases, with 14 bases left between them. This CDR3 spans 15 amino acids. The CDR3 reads CASSIGGAFPYGYTF. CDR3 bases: TGTGCCAGTAGTATAGGGGGCGCATTTCCATATGGCTACACCTTC.

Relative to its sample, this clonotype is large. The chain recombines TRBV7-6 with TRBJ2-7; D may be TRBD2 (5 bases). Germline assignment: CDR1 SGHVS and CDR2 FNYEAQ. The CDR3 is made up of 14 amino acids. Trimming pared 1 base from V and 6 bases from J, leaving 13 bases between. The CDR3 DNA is TGTGCCAGCAGCTTAGGAGGGTCAGGCCCCGAGCAGTACTTC. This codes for CASSLGGSGPEQYF.

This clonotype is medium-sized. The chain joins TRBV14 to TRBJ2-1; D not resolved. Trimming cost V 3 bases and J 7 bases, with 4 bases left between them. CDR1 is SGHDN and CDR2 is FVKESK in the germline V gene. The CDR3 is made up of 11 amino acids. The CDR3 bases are TGTGCCAGCAGCCAGGGTAATGAGCAGTTCTTC. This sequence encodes CASSQGNEQFF.

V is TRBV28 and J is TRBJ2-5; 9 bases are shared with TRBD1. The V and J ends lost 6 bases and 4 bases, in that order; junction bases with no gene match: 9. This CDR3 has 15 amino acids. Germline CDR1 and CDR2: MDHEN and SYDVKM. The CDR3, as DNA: TGTGCCAGCAGACCCGGGACAGGGTTCGGAGAGACCCAGTACTTC. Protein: CASRPGTGFGETQYF.

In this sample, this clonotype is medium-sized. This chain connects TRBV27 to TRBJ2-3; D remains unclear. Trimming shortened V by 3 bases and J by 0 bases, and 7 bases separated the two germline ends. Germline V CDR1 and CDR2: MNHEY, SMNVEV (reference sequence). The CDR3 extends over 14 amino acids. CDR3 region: CASSFSGSTDTQYF. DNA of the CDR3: TGTGCCAGCAGTTTCTCTGGGAGCACAGATACGCAGTATTTT.

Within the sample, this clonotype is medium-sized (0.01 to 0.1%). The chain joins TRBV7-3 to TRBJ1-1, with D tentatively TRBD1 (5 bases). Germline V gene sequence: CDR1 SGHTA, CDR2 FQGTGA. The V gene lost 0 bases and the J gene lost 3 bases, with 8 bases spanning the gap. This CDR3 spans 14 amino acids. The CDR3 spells CASSLTSGDTEAFF. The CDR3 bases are TGTGCCAGCAGCTTAACGTCGGGGGACACTGAAGCTTTCTTT.

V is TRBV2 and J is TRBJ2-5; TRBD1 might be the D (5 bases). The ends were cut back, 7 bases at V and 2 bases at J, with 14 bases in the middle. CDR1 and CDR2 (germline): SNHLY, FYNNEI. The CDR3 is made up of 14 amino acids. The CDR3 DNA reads TGTGCCAGCATTTCTTTGACAGAACAAGAGACCCAGTACTTC. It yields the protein CASISLTEQETQYF.

The CDR3: CASREGLYYEQYF. The CDR3 coding sequence is TGTGCCAGCAGGGAAGGTCTGTACTACGAGCAGTACTTC. The chain has TRBV6-2 or TRBV6-3 and TRBJ2-7; D is undetermined. CDR3 size: 13 residues. In germline, CDR1 is MNHEY, CDR2 SVGEGT. Trimming left V 6 bases short and J 3 bases short, with 12 bases between.

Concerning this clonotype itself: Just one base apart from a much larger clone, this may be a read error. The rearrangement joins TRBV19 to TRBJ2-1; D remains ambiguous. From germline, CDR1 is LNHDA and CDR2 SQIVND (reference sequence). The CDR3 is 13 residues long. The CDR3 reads CGSSGIWGNEQFF. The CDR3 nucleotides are TGTGGCAGTAGTGGAATCTGGGGCAATGAGCAGTTCTTC.

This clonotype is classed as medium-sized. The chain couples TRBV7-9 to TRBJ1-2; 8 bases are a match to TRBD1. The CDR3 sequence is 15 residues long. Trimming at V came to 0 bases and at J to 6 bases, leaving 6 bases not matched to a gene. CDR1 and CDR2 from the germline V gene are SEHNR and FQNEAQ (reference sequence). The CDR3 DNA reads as TGTGCCAGCAGCTTAGCCGACGACAGGGGTGATGGCTACACCTTC. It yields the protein CASSLADDRGDGYTF.

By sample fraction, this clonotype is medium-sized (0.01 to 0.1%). The CDR3 DNA is TGTGCCAGCAGCCGACAGGGTAATCAGCCCCAGCATTTT. As protein: CASSRQGNQPQHF. V is TRBV3-1 and J is TRBJ1-5, with 7 bases matching TRBD1. Looked up from germline, CDR1 is LGHDT and CDR2 is YNNKEL (reference sequence). V shed 4 bases and J 4 bases; nucleotides not matched to a gene: 1. This CDR3 contains 13 residues.

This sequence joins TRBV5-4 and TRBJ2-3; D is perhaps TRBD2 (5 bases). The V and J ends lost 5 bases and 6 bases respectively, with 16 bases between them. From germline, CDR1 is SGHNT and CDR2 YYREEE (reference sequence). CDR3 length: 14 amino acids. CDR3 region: CASRIRGQEDTQYF. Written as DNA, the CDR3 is TGTGCCAGCAGAATCAGAGGGCAGGAGGATACGCAGTATTTT. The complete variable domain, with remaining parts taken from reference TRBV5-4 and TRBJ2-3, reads ETGVTQSPTHLIKTRGQQVTLRCSSQSGHNTVSWYQQALGQGPQFIFQYYREEENGRGNFPPRFSGLQFPNYSSELNVNALELDDSALYLCASRIRGQEDTQYFGPGTRLTVL.

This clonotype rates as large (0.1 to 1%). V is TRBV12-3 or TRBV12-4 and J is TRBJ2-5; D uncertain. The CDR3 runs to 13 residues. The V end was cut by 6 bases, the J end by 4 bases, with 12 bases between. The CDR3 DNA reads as TGTGCCAGCAGCACCCCCGGCAGAGAGACCCAGTACTTC. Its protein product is CASSTPGRETQYF.

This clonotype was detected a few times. Written as DNA, the CDR3 is TGCGCCAGCAGCCAAGGTCAAACAGGGTACAATGAGCAGTTCTTC. It codes for CASSQGQTGYNEQFF. V gene TRBV4-1 combines with J gene TRBJ2-1; a possible D gene is TRBD1 (6 bases). Germline V gene sequence: CDR1 MGHRA, CDR2 YSYEKL. This CDR3 comprises 15 residues. V lost 1 base and J 4 bases, leaving 11 bases between the germline ends.

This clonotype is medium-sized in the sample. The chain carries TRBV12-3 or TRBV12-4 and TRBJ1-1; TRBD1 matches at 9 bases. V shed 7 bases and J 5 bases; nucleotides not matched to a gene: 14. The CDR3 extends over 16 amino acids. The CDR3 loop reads CASTPGTGSLRTEAFF. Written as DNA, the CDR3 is TGTGCCAGCACCCCCGGGACAGGGAGTTTAAGGACTGAAGCTTTCTTT.

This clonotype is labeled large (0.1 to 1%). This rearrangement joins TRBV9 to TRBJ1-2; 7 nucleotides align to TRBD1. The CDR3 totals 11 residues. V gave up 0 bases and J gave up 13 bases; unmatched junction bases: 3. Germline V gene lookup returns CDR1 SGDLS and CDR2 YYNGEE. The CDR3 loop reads CASSVEGQFTF. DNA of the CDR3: TGTGCCAGCAGCGTAGAGGGACAGTTCACCTTC.